This TCR beta chain was identified in a study of T cell clonotyping in hematopoietic cell transplantation. Study-level information: Recipient samples before transplant were obtained post-cytoreduction.

The study, taken as a whole, reports: Broader posttransplant TCR repertoire diversity was predicted by graft donor and pretransplant recipient Inverse Simpson Index values.

Time point denoted: recipient sample about 28 days before transplant, after cytoreduction. Libraries were prepared by immunoSEQ multiplex PCR; TCRdb keeps only in-frame clonotypes and omits some of them. The table lists 50,000 or so clones, roughly 85% of them singletons, with 4% to 5.5% in the top ten. This clone has more than one count but fewer than ten. What it binds is not known. The CDR3 consists of 15 residues. Germline assignment: CDR1 SGHDN and CDR2 FVKESK. Trimming shortened V by 0 bases and J by 10 bases, and 19 bases separated the two germline ends. Sequenced here: peripheral blood mononuclear cells, sampled before stem cell transplant. The TCR was taken from a man between 60 and 75 years old with myelodysplastic syndrome. Some clones in this sample may be carry-over from other donors' samples. The chain couples TRBV14 to TRBJ2-7; possibly TRBD2 for D (5 bases). CDR3 residues: CASSQDPRTGEGQYF. The CDR3 DNA follows: TGTGCCAGCAGCCAAGATCCGCGGACTGGAGAAGGTCAGTACTTC.